The T cell receptor beta chain under discussion was sequenced for a study of cytomegalovirus exposure and HLA in healthy donors. Comment on this clone: Its antigen is not known.

The PCR employed 60 Vbeta primers together with 13 Jbeta primers. Clones were sequenced by immunoSEQ multiplex PCR, and TCRdb holds only the in-frame ones, with some missing. This sample has some 130,000 clones; 66% occur once, and the top ten carry approximately 1.6%. Study outcomes and limitations: A link between a missense DCLRE1C variant and TCR beta V- and J-gene trimming emerged from a later analysis. Clonal expansion, a later analysis showed, was greater in HLA-associated TCR beta chains than in equally common others.

The CDR3 is 15 amino acids. Germline V gene lookup returns CDR1 MGHRA and CDR2 YSYEKL. The chain links TRBV4-1 to TRBJ2-5, with TRBD2 matching 7 bases. TRBJ2-7 explains the end of the DNA better; the J call may be wrong. Sequenced input: PBMCs. This sequence was found in a human donor in good health. This CDR3 is CASSQDSSGTYEQYF. The CDR3 bases are TGCGCCAGCAGCCAAGATTCTAGCGGAACCTACGAGCAGTACTTC.